One and the same sample provided the 10 T cell receptor beta chains below, sequenced in a study of T cell responses to AZD1222 COVID-19 vaccine. Profiling relied on immunoSEQ multiplex PCR, and the TCRdb table lists in-frame clones only, not all of them. The sample includes about 180,000 clones, around 90% seen only once; the top ten take more than 7%. Sequenced material: peripheral blood, taken on day 0 of AZD1222 vaccination. The source of these receptors is an adult in good health.

The V gene is TRBV6-1, the J gene TRBJ1-5; the match to TRBD1 covers 10 bases. From germline, CDR1 is MNHNS and CDR2 SASEGT. V gave up 4 bases and J gave up 2 bases; unmatched junction bases: 8. CDR3 size: 17 residues. The CDR3 DNA sequence: TGTGCCAGCAGTGGGGACAGGGGTATGTCTGGCAATCAGCCCCAGCATTTT. As protein: CASSGDRGMSGNQPQHF.

This clone was seen a single time. The chain has TRBV4-1 and TRBJ2-1; 10 bases align to TRBD1. Losses at the gene ends were 2 bases for V and 7 bases for J; bases not matched to a gene: 5. There are 15 residues in the CDR3. Germline V gives CDR1 MGHRA, CDR2 YSYEKL. In nucleotides, the CDR3 is TGCGCCAGCAGCCAACCGGGACAGGGGAAGAATGAGCAGTTCTTC. It specifies CASSQPGQGKNEQFF.

This clone was recorded once. V is TRBV6-5 and J is TRBJ1-2; D ambiguous. The CDR3 spans 13 residues. V was cut by 4 bases and J by 8 bases, with 14 bases left in between. CDR1 is MNHEY and CDR2 is SVGAGI in the germline V gene. CDR3 loop: CASSLNPSNGYTF. The CDR3 coding sequence is TGTGCCAGCAGTTTAAATCCTTCTAACGGCTACACCTTC.

This sequence joins TRBV9 and TRBJ1-1; D is possibly TRBD1 (5 bases). V lost 0 bases, J lost 5 bases, and 14 bases lay in between. Germline V CDR1 and CDR2: SGDLS, YYNGEE. This CDR3 region has 15 residues. The CDR3 loop reads CASSVADIGGTEAFF. Written as DNA, the CDR3 is TGTGCCAGCAGCGTAGCGGACATCGGGGGTACTGAAGCTTTCTTT.

The CDR3 sequence is CASSPERDLSYEQYF. The DNA of the CDR3 is TGCGCCAGCAGCCCAGAAAGAGATTTGTCCTACGAGCAGTACTTC. The genes are TRBV10-2 and TRBJ2-7; D gene uncertain. The CDR3 sequence is 15 residues long. CDR1 is WSHSY and CDR2 is SAAADI in the germline V gene. The V gene lost 6 bases and the J gene lost 1 base, with 16 bases spanning the gap.

The chain employs TRBV11-1 and TRBJ2-5, with TRBD2 identical over 10 bases. In germline, CDR1 is SGHAT, CDR2 FQDESV (reference sequence). The CDR3 totals 15 residues. V lost 6 bases, J lost 5 bases, and 9 bases stayed unmatched. CDR3 residues: CASRFGTSGVETQYF. The CDR3 DNA follows: TGTGCCAGCAGGTTTGGAACTAGCGGGGTCGAGACCCAGTACTTC.

The chain has TRBV4-1 and TRBJ1-2; 8 bases are shared with TRBD1. The CDR3 is made up of 15 amino acids. The germline CDR1 and CDR2 sequences are MGHRA and YSYEKL. J gave up 1 base and V 6 bases, and 7 bases lay outside the gene matches. The CDR3 protein is CASSHTGGVNYGYTF. CDR3 in DNA: TGCGCCAGCAGTCACACAGGGGGAGTTAACTATGGCTACACCTTC.

The chain employs TRBV7-9 and TRBJ1-4; D possibly corresponds to TRBD1 (5 bases). V was shortened by 5 bases and J by 7 bases, with 20 bases between the two germline ends. Germline CDR1 SEHNR, CDR2 FQNEAQ (reference sequence). CDR3 size: 16 residues. The CDR3 coding sequence is TGTGCCAGCAGCACCCCCAGAGCGGGGGTGTCTGAAAAACTGTTTTTT. Translated: CASSTPRAGVSEKLFF.

The chain uses TRBV7-2 and TRBJ1-3; 8 nucleotides match TRBD1. Germline V gene data show CDR1 as SGHTA and CDR2 as FQGNSA. CDR3 length: 14 amino acids. Losses at the gene ends were 2 bases for V and 8 bases for J; bases not matched to a gene: 5. CDR3 DNA: TGTGCCAGCAGCTTACAGGGGGCGGGCTACACCATATATTTT. It is translated as CASSLQGAGYTIYF.

The chain has TRBV10-1 and TRBJ1-1; D may be TRBD1 (5 bases). The germline V and J ends were trimmed by 9 bases and 1 base, with 12 bases remaining between them. Germline assignment: CDR1 WNHNN and CDR2 SYGVQD (reference sequence). This CDR3 contains 13 residues. The CDR3 loop reads CAREGRRNTEAFF. The CDR3 DNA reads TGCGCCAGGGAGGGGAGGCGGAACACTGAAGCTTTCTTT.